This TCR beta chain was observed in a study of PD-L1 blockade in urothelial cancer (dated by TCRdb to 2017 to 2019). Background on the whole study: Therapy was started at some point between 2013 and 2015 for all patients, and atezolizumab 1,200 mg was administered intravenously every 3 weeks. Whole exome sequencing and RNA sequencing of pretreatment tumors were performed alongside TCR sequencing in the same patients. A median of 141,255 T cells and 65,000 to 90,000 unique TCRs was obtained from blood samples, and a median clonality of around 0.08 was observed. Under 30 patients had pretreatment blood TCR-seq, about 25 had at least one posttreatment blood collection, and about 25 had tumor TCR-seq. The study, an exploratory multi-omic analysis, examined somatic, immune and clinical correlates of response to PD-L1 blockade with atezolizumab in urothelial cancer. Patients had an ECOG performance status of 0 or 1 and had received between 0 and 3 prior chemotherapy regimens. Twenty-five of 29 patients were males with bladder-origin urothelial cancer, and about 60% of the 29 reported a prior smoking history. TCR sequencing covered pretreatment tumor samples and matched, serially collected peripheral blood taken before and after atezolizumab treatment. Durable clinical benefit meant progression-free survival longer than 6 months, and TCR features were also tested against progression-free and overall survival. Blood samples were analyzed at two time points: 3 weeks after treatment start (second dose) and 6 weeks after treatment start. Durable clinical benefit was achieved by nine patients and was not achieved by 20 patients. General conclusions and limits of the study: Because of the small sample size (n ≈ 27) and the many exploratory analyses performed, the results are intended to be regarded as hypothesis-generating. A pretreatment peripheral blood TCR clonality below the median was linked to improved progression-free and overall survival. Greater expansion of tumor-associated TCR clones in peripheral blood 3 weeks after the start of treatment was observed in patients with durable benefit (n of about 20, p = 0.022).

The CDR3, from cysteine to phenylalanine, totals 16 residues. This entry keeps only the CDR3 DNA: 48 bases, framed from base 1. Trimming takes 3 bases from V and 0 bases from J, and the germline ends sit 12 bases apart. CDR1 and CDR2 were assigned from the germline V gene as SGHNT and YENEEA. To estimate absolute template abundance from read counts, synthetic TCR analog templates were spiked into each PCR. The immunoSEQ assay was used to amplify TCRbeta CDR3 regions from genomic DNA with bias-controlled V and J gene primers. Rearranged TCRbeta segments were sequenced at approximately 20X coverage. In the authors' own workflow: Sequencing errors were corrected by clustering and CDR3s were annotated against IMGT to assign V, D and J genes. Out-of-frame and stop-codon sequences were excluded, and only productive TCRbeta rearrangements were used in downstream analyses. Clonality was calculated as one minus the Shannon entropy normalized by the log of the number of unique productive sequences. Clones differing between time points or between blood and tumor were identified using Fisher's exact test with Benjamini-Hochberg correction, with an adjusted p below 0.01 applied as the threshold. TCRdb obtained this table from immuneACCESS and retained in-frame rearrangements with V and J assigned. These tables miss some clones; where compared with another copy, unresolved V genes account for less than half of the shortfall, and the remainder is unexplained. That table is the source of V, J and clone size, and D and trimming were worked out from the DNA. The table for this sample lists about 30,000 clones; 80% to 90% of them were counted only once. About 7.6% of the sample is taken by the ten largest.

This clone was counted between two and nine times. Its specific antigen is unknown. Within one base of it there is no much larger clone, and no base qualities were kept. Reading the label with the study, this specimen's time point is: peripheral blood 6 weeks after treatment start. A cohort of some 29 patients with locally advanced or metastatic urothelial carcinoma, treated at Memorial Sloan Kettering on a trial protocol, was included. Peripheral blood mononuclear cells were collected pretreatment and during treatment, with between 1 and 8 total time points obtained per patient. The Qiagen DNeasy Blood extraction kit was used to purify genomic DNA from total PBMCs and tumor samples. PBMCs were collected pretreatment and during treatment and were isolated and stored as previously described.

The sequenced sample was PBMCs, obtained around atezolizumab (anti-PD-L1) treatment. This TCR was recovered from an elderly man with urothelial cancer. This receptor chain uses TRBV11-3 and TRBJ2-1; the D gene is unclear. The CDR3 reads CASSFYFSPSYNEQFF. The nucleotide sequence reads TGTGCCAGCAGCTTTTACTTCTCCCCCTCCTACAATGAGCAGTTCTTC.